The 8 T cell receptor beta chains given below trace back to one sample, sequenced in a study of OX40 agonist ivuxolimab in advanced cancers. The library was generated by the immunoSEQ multiplex PCR assay. Imported from immuneACCESS, the table was reduced by TCRdb to in-frame sequences with V and J called. These copies leave out some clones; in studies compared against another copy, an unresolved V gene accounts for under half, and the cause of the remainder is not known. The sample data list about 45,000 clones, and approximately 88% of these were observed just once. Around 17% of the sample lies in the top ten. The sample here was CD4+ or CD8+ T cells sorted from blood, taken in a trial of the OX40 agonist ivuxolimab. Receptor source: an adult with an advanced solid tumor such as melanoma, head and neck, liver or kidney cancer.

The rearrangement uses TRBV7-9 and TRBJ2-2; maybe TRBD2 (5 bases). Germline V gives CDR1 SEHNR, CDR2 FQNEAQ (reference sequence). This CDR3 region has 10 residues. The ends were cut back, 6 bases at V and 11 bases at J, with 7 bases in the middle. DNA of the CDR3: TGTGCCAGCAGGGGAGTAGAGCTGTTTTTT. Its translation: CASRGVELFF.

The chain uses TRBV7-9 and TRBJ2-7; D is undetermined. The CDR3 totals 14 residues. Germline assignment: CDR1 SEHNR and CDR2 FQNEAQ (reference sequence). V lost 2 bases, J lost 3 bases, and 11 bases lay in between. The CDR3 region is CASSLSANLYEQYF. The CDR3 bases are TGTGCCAGCAGCTTATCCGCCAATCTCTACGAGCAGTACTTC.

Notes on this clone: At one boundary the junction diverges from the germline segment, which might be a read error. The chain combines TRBV27 with TRBJ2-7; D is ambiguous. This CDR3 contains 16 residues. CDR1 is MNHEY and CDR2 is SMNVEV in the germline V gene (reference sequence). The CDR3 region is CASSLSGPGPSYEQYF. CDR3 nucleotide sequence: TGTGCCAGCAGTCTATCAGGCCCTGGACCCTCCTACGAGCAGTACTTC.

The chain employs TRBV27 and TRBJ2-4, with D possibly TRBD2 on 6 matching bases. The CDR3 runs to 14 residues. V dropped 6 bases and J dropped 0 bases, with 9 bases sitting between them. Germline CDR1 MNHEY, CDR2 SMNVEV (reference sequence). In DNA, the CDR3 is TGTGCCAGCAGCGGGGGACTAGCCAAAAACATTCAGTACTTC. This translates into CASSGGLAKNIQYF.

The chain has TRBV11-2 and TRBJ2-7; 8 nucleotides line up with TRBD2. The CDR3 has 15 residues. V lost 1 base and J lost 5; bases outside the gene matches: 7. From germline, CDR1 is SGHAT and CDR2 FQNNGV. The CDR3 DNA follows: TGTGCCAGCAGCTTAGCGGGAGGGTTTCTCAACGAGCAGTACTTC. It specifies CASSLAGGFLNEQYF.

The chain couples TRBV6-5 to TRBJ2-7; the match to TRBD2 covers 9 bases. The CDR3 contains 16 residues. The V gene's germline CDR1 is MNHEY and CDR2 SVGAGI. V shed 2 bases, J shed 4 bases, and the junction held 9 bases outside the gene matches. The CDR3 region is CASSYPGSGGLYEQYF. CDR3 DNA sequence: TGTGCCAGCAGTTACCCGGGAAGCGGGGGGCTTTACGAGCAGTACTTC.

The gene calls are TRBV29-1 and TRBJ2-6; D is ambiguous. From germline, CDR1 is SQVTM and CDR2 ANQGSEA. The CDR3 extends over 13 amino acids. V dropped 4 bases and J dropped 4 bases, with 8 bases sitting between them. The CDR3 sequence is CSVVPRGANVLTF. In DNA form, the CDR3 reads TGCAGCGTTGTTCCTCGGGGGGCCAACGTCCTGACTTTC.

This sequence joins TRBV27 and TRBJ1-1; D unresolved. CDR3 length: 16 amino acids. The V end lost 5 bases, the J end lost 0 bases, and 16 bases lay between the germline ends. The germline CDR1 and CDR2 sequences are MNHEY and SMNVEV (reference sequence). The CDR3 protein is CASSPWVASMNTEAFF. CDR3 sequence (DNA): TGTGCCAGCAGTCCTTGGGTTGCTTCTATGAACACTGAAGCTTTCTTT.